This section outlines one T cell receptor (beta chain) sequence together with its context. Its antigen is unknown. The data were obtained in a study of radiation and T cells in renal cell carcinoma. Assay used: immunoSEQ multiplex PCR; TCRdb lists only in-frame clones, some missing. The data hold 150,000 or so clones, with about 87% observed a single time. As to time point: baseline pretreatment blood. Treatment in this sample: 15 Gy SBRT to primary tumor, nephrectomy 4 weeks later. Germline CDR1 SGHRS, CDR2 YFSETQ. The length of the CDR3 is 13 residues. V gave up 2 bases and J gave up 2 bases, with 6 bases separating them. Findings and limits, study-wide: From baseline, blood top tumor clonotypes peaked at 2 weeks post-radiation. No pretreatment tumor biopsies were available for baseline clonotypes.

Sequences were derived from blood, sampled from a patient whose treatment included radiotherapy and nephrectomy. This receptor was obtained from a woman between 70 and 85 years old with renal cell carcinoma. The chain uses TRBV5-1 and TRBJ2-3, with D unclear. CDR3 nucleotide sequence: TGCGCCAGCAGCTTATACTACACAGATACGCAGTATTTT. Translated, it gives CASSLYYTDTQYF.